These 24 T cell receptor beta chains came from one sample sequenced in a study of shared clonotypes between healthy human individuals. The table came from immunoSEQ multiplex PCR; TCRdb's copy has only in-frame clones and leaves some out. Seen here are 800,000 to 1,200,000 clones, 70% to 80% observed once, and the top ten hold approximately 0.56%. The sample comprised memory CD4+ T cells from PBMCs. Regarding subset: CD45RA-negative fraction. The receptors shown here come from a man between 18 and 29 years old in good health. Some clones in this sample may be carry-over from other donors' samples.

As regards this clone: Just one base apart from a much larger clone, this may be a read error. The CDR3 spells CASSSTGAGNTIYF. The CDR3 nucleotides are TGTGCCAGCAGCTCGACAGGGGCTGGAAACACCATATATTTT. This chain joins TRBV11-2 and TRBJ1-3; 8 nucleotides agree with TRBD1. The CDR3 is 14 amino acids. CDR1 is SGHAT, CDR2 FQNNGV, per germline. V shed 4 bases and J 2 bases; nucleotides not matched to a gene: 1.

The chain couples TRBV29-1 to TRBJ2-7, with TRBD1 matching over 8 bases. The trim removed 6 bases at V and 3 bases at J, leaving 7 bases unmatched. The CDR3 length is 13 residues. The V gene's germline CDR1 is SQVTM and CDR2 ANQGSEA. The CDR3, as DNA: TGCAGCGTCGCGAATGGACAGGGCTACGAGCAGTACTTC. Translating gives CSVANGQGYEQYF.

The genes are TRBV7-2 and TRBJ1-2, with 8 bases aligning to TRBD1. Germline trimming cut 3 bases from V and 4 bases from J; bases unmatched to any gene: 1. CDR1 and CDR2 from the germline V gene are SGHTA and FQGNSA. This CDR3 is built from 13 residues. CDR3 region: CASSLDRAYGYTF. The DNA of the CDR3 is TGTGCCAGCAGCTTGGACAGGGCCTATGGCTACACCTTC.

The chain joins TRBV5-1 to TRBJ2-7; possible D gene TRBD1, 6 bases. Trimming pared 4 bases from V and 2 bases from J, leaving 19 bases between. CDR3 length equals 16 residues. Germline assignment: CDR1 SGHRS and CDR2 YFSETQ. The CDR3, as DNA: TGCGCCAGCAGCACAGGTGATGGACAGTCCCCCTACGAGCAGTACTTC. Residues: CASSTGDGQSPYEQYF. The whole variable domain, filled in from reference TRBV5-1 and TRBJ2-7, reads KAGVTQTPRYLIKTRGQQVTLSCSPISGHRSVSWYQQTPGQGLQFLFEYFSETQRNKGNFPGRFSGRQFSNSRSEMNVSTLELGDSALYLCASSTGDGQSPYEQYFGPGTRLTVT.

This chain joins TRBV5-1 and TRBJ2-7, with D possibly being TRBD2 (5 bases). From germline, CDR1 is SGHRS and CDR2 YFSETQ. V was pared by 3 bases and J by 5 bases, with 12 bases between. This CDR3 region has 13 residues. CDR3 residues: CASSYFGSNEQYF. DNA of the CDR3: TGCGCCAGCAGCTATTTTGGGAGCAACGAGCAGTACTTC.

The rearrangement joins TRBV9 to TRBJ2-3; either TRBD1 or TRBD2 may fit D (5 bases each). V was trimmed by 3 bases and J by 3 bases, leaving 14 bases between them. The CDR3 sequence is 15 residues long. Germline loops: CDR1 SGDLS, CDR2 YYNGEE. CDR3 sequence: CASSALWDGTDTQYF. CDR3 nucleotide sequence: TGTGCCAGCAGCGCTCTTTGGGACGGGACAGATACGCAGTATTTT.

V usage is TRBV28 and J usage is TRBJ2-7; 10 bases map to TRBD1. V was pared by 5 bases and J by 12 bases, with 13 bases of the junction left unmatched. Germline CDR1 MDHEN, CDR2 SYDVKM. This CDR3 spans 14 amino acids. CDR3 protein: CASSPGTGATRSYF. CDR3 coding DNA: TGTGCCAGCAGTCCCGGGACAGGGGCGACCCGGTCGTACTTC.

About this clone itself: The CDR3 does not close with the conserved phenylalanine or tryptophan, likely indicating a read error. No DNA is shown, since the ends of the CDR3 on it are uncertain; the CDR3 is the one TCRdb lists. The CDR3 here is CARSLMWL. The chain is built from TRBV5-3 and TRBJ2-7; the table's D call TRBD1 went unverified against the DNA. TRBV5-3 falls under the ORF class, with uncertain function. The CDR3 length is 8 residues, termini included.

The chain has TRBV9 and TRBJ2-1; 9 bases map to TRBD2. The CDR3 runs 15 residues. Germline V gene data show CDR1 as SGDLS and CDR2 as YYNGEE. The V and J ends lost 2 bases and 5 bases, in that order; junction bases with no gene match: 5. The CDR3 region is CASSVLAGVHNEQFF. The CDR3 nucleotides read TGTGCCAGCAGCGTGTTAGCGGGAGTACACAATGAGCAGTTCTTC.

This clone was seen only once. The V gene is TRBV10-1, the J gene TRBJ2-7; 9 nucleotides agree with TRBD2. Per germline, CDR1 WNHNN and CDR2 SYGVQD (reference sequence). CDR3 size: 10 residues. CDR3 DNA sequence: TGCGCCAGCAGTGGGGCTAGCGGGAAGGTC. The encoded protein is CASSGASGKV.

This clone was seen only a few times. The same CDR3 can be traced to other DNA sequences in this sample. The J gene is TRBJ1-1, the V gene TRBV11-1, with D perhaps TRBD1 (5 bases). The ends were cut back, 5 bases at V and 1 base at J, with 8 bases in the middle. The CDR3 covers 13 residues. Germline values: CDR1 SGHAT, CDR2 FQDESV (reference sequence). This CDR3 is CASSLGGNTEAFF. The CDR3 bases are TGTGCCAGCAGCCTGGGGGGGAACACTGAAGCTTTCTTT.

The gene calls are TRBV5-4 and TRBJ1-2, with TRBD1 matching 7 bases. CDR3 length equals 14 residues. Trimming removed 4 bases from V and 7 bases from J; junction bases left unmatched: 10. Germline V gives CDR1 SGHNT, CDR2 YYREEE (reference sequence). CDR3 DNA: TGTGCCAGCAGCAGACAACAGGGGATTGGTGGCTACACCTTC. Its translation is CASSRQQGIGGYTF.

This clone was counted at least ten times. The chain is built from TRBV30 and TRBJ1-6, with D possibly being TRBD1 (5 bases). CDR1 GTSNPN and CDR2 SVGIG come from the germline V gene (reference sequence). The CDR3 has 13 amino acids. The ends were cut back, 4 bases at V and 7 bases at J, with 11 bases in the middle. CDR3 in amino acids: CAWNWGRNSPLHF. CDR3 nucleotide sequence: TGTGCCTGGAATTGGGGGAGGAATTCACCCCTCCACTTT.

The chain uses TRBV5-1 and TRBJ2-3; TRBD1 matches at 7 bases. The junction had 4 bases not matched to a gene; V was cut back by 0 bases and J by 3 bases. CDR3 length: 15 residues. Germline CDR1 SGHRS, CDR2 YFSETQ. For the CDR3, the DNA is TGCGCCAGCAGCTTGGCGGGACAGAATACAGATACGCAGTATTTT. Protein product: CASSLAGQNTDTQYF.

V usage is TRBV5-4 and J usage is TRBJ2-1; D is ambiguous. The CDR3 runs to 13 residues. Germline V lookup: CDR1 SGHNT, CDR2 YYREEE (reference sequence). This chain's CDR3 is CTTSRSGDEEQFF. The DNA of the CDR3 is TGTACGACCAGTAGATCTGGTGATGAGGAGCAGTTCTTC.

The rearrangement uses TRBV6-1 and TRBJ2-2; 7 bases are shared with TRBD1. The CDR3 loop spans 14 amino acids. Germline V lookup: CDR1 MNHNS, CDR2 SASEGT. The junction had 9 bases not matched to a gene; V was cut back by 9 bases and J by 5 bases. CDR3 protein: CASRSQGLTGELFF. In nucleotides, the CDR3 is TGTGCCAGTCGATCACAGGGGCTAACCGGGGAGCTGTTTTTT.

CDR3 loop: CASSSSTTGAMGAFF. The CDR3 region has the DNA TGTGCCAGCAGTTCATCGACGACAGGGGCTATGGGGGCTTTCTTT. This chain uses TRBV27 with TRBJ1-1; 8 bases are a match to TRBD1. Trimming removed 4 bases from V and 11 bases from J; junction bases left unmatched: 15. The germline V gene has CDR1 MNHEY and CDR2 SMNVEV (reference sequence). The CDR3 spans 15 residues.

The genes are TRBV9 and TRBJ2-3; 9 nucleotides agree with TRBD1. With 4 bases clipped from V and 7 bases from J, the junction kept 13 bases outside the gene matches. This CDR3 comprises 16 residues. Germline V CDR1 and CDR2: SGDLS, YYNGEE. The CDR3 loop reads CASSPHGQGISNTQYF. CDR3 nucleotides: TGTGCCAGCAGCCCCCATGGACAGGGGATCTCAAATACGCAGTATTTT.

This clone was recorded a few times. The genes are TRBV7-9 and TRBJ2-5; D uncertain. From germline, CDR1 is SEHNR and CDR2 FQNEAQ (reference sequence). There are 12 residues in the CDR3. V lost 1 base, J lost 9 bases, and 9 bases lay in between. CDR3 region: CASSLDRHPQYF. The CDR3 DNA reads TGTGCCAGCAGCTTAGACCGGCATCCCCAGTACTTC.

The chain links TRBV19 to TRBJ1-2, with D perhaps TRBD1 (6 bases). Trimming removed 4 bases at V and 4 bases at J, with 16 bases between. The germline V gene has CDR1 LNHDA and CDR2 SQIVND (reference sequence). The CDR3 spans 15 residues. CDR3 sequence reads: CASSTQTGTIYGYTF. The CDR3 DNA sequence: TGTGCCAGTAGTACCCAGACAGGAACTATCTATGGCTACACCTTC.

This chain joins TRBV5-1 and TRBJ2-2; D ambiguous. Germline assignment: CDR1 SGHRS and CDR2 YFSETQ. The CDR3 extends over 14 amino acids. V was trimmed by 5 bases and J by 6 bases, leaving 14 bases between them. The CDR3 sequence: CASRIRSPAGELFF. CDR3 in DNA: TGCGCCAGCAGGATCAGAAGTCCGGCCGGGGAGCTGTTTTTT.

This clone was observed a single time. In DNA form, the CDR3 reads TGCAGCGTTAGTAGCGGGACCGGGGAGTTCTTC. As protein: CSVSSGTGEFF. The chain links TRBV29-1 to TRBJ2-1; 8 nucleotides align to TRBD2. J lost 14 bases, V lost 5 bases, and 8 bases had no gene match. This CDR3 contains 11 residues. The germline gives CDR1 SQVTM, CDR2 ANQGSEA.

V gene TRBV18 combines with J gene TRBJ1-2; D uncertain. CDR3 length: 14 residues. CDR1 and CDR2 from the germline V gene are KGHSH and LQKENI. With 2 bases removed from V and 4 bases from J, the gap between germline ends came to 11 bases. CDR3 sequence reads: CASSPTDGPYGYTF. The DNA of the CDR3 is TGTGCCAGCTCACCAACGGACGGGCCCTATGGCTACACCTTC.

This clone occurred a few times. V is TRBV28 and J is TRBJ1-5; the match to TRBD1 covers 10 bases. CDR1 MDHEN and CDR2 SYDVKM come from the germline V gene. V shed 5 bases and J 6 bases; nucleotides not matched to a gene: 19. The CDR3 covers 19 residues. The CDR3 region has the DNA TGTGCCAGCAGTCCAAAGGACAGGGGGAGGACCGCGAGGAGTCAGCCCCAGCATTTT. Its protein product is CASSPKDRGRTARSQPQHF.